Listed below are T cell receptor beta chains from one sample, sequenced in a study of blood T cell repertoires in COVID-19. The table came from immunoSEQ multiplex PCR; TCRdb's copy has only in-frame clones and leaves some out. The sample carries 200,000 to 250,000 clones, just under 90% recorded once. The material sequenced was PBMCs or T cells enriched from blood (not recorded which). These TCRs come from a man between 50 and 59 years old who had been exposed to COVID-19. Both conserved end residues are part of each CDR3. The D gene is left open where the match is weak. Not every row has a clone size; where given, it reads once, few, many or a size class.

TRBV5-1	-	TRBJ2-3	-	TGCGCCAGCAGCTCTCAGGGGCCTCTCACAGATACGCAGTATTTT	CASSSQGPLTDTQYF
TRBV11-3	TRBD1	TRBJ2-3	-	TGTGCCAGCAGCTTAGGGGAGACAGGGATCGCAGATACGCAGTATTTT	CASSLGETGIADTQYF
TRBV3-1/TRBV3-2	TRBD1	TRBJ2-1	-	TGTGCCAGCAGCCTCAGGGGGGGCAGGGACAGGGAGTTCTTC	CASSLRGGRDREFF
TRBV28	TRBD1	TRBJ1-5	once	TGTGCCAGCAGCCGACAGGGTTTTAGCAATCAGCCCCAGCATTTT	CASSRQGFSNQPQHF
TRBV6-5	-	TRBJ1-3	-	TGTGCCAGCGCATCAGGGCAGGGGGGAAACACCATATATTTT	CASASGQGGNTIYF
TRBV9	TRBD1	TRBJ1-6	-	TGTGCCAGCAGCGCCGACAGGGGACTACCGGGGGATTCACCCCTCCACTTT	CASSADRGLPGDSPLHF
TRBV9	TRBD1	TRBJ1-6	-	TGTGCCAGCAGCGTAGAAGGGACAGGGGATTCACCCCTCCACTTT	CASSVEGTGDSPLHF
TRBV19	TRBD1	TRBJ1-1	-	TGTGCCAGTAGTTCATACCGACAGGGGGGCACTGAAGCTTTCTTT	CASSSYRQGGTEAFF
TRBV6-1	-	TRBJ2-7	-	TGTGCCAGCAGTGAAGCGACTTACGAGCAGTACTTC	CASSEATYEQYF
TRBV7-3	-	TRBJ2-3	-	TGTGCCAGCAGACGACAGGAAACAGATACGCAGTATTTT	CASRRQETDTQYF
TRBV9	-	TRBJ2-2	-	TGTGCCAGCAGCGTAACCAGAGGACACCAAACCGGGGAGCTGTTTTTT	CASSVTRGHQTGELFF
TRBV18	-	TRBJ2-4	once	TGTGCCAGCTCCCCGGACAATTGGAACATTCAGTACTTC	CASSPDNWNIQYF
TRBV27	TRBD1	TRBJ1-3	-	TGTGCCAGCAGCCGAACAGGGGGCGCGGGAAACACCATATATTTT	CASSRTGGAGNTIYF
TRBV28	TRBD1	TRBJ2-5	-	TGTGCCAGCAGTAATCCGGGACAGCCGCGCCCGTACCAAGAGACCCAGTACTTC	CASSNPGQPRPYQETQYF
TRBV5-1	-	TRBJ2-7	-	TGCGCCAGCAGCGCCGAGGGGGTCTACGAGCAGTACTTC	CASSAEGVYEQYF
TRBV27	-	TRBJ1-1	-	TGTGCCAGCAGTCTGAGAGGTCGGATGAACACTGAAGCTTTCTTT	CASSLRGRMNTEAFF
TRBV21-1	-	TRBJ1-5	-	TGTGCCAGCACCCTTACTGGGGCGATCAATCAGCCCCAGCATTTT	CASTLTGAINQPQHF
TRBV28	-	TRBJ1-2	-	TGTGCCAGCAGTTTAGGGAGGGGCTATGGCTACACCTTC	CASSLGRGYGYTF
TRBV19	TRBD1	TRBJ1-5	-	TGTGCCAGTACCCCGACAGGGAGCAGTTATCAGCCCCAGCATTTT	CASTPTGSSYQPQHF
TRBV24-1	-	TRBJ2-2	-	TGTGCCACCAGTGATCTAGGTGATACGAACACCGGGGAGCTGTTTTTT	CATSDLGDTNTGELFF
TRBV19	-	TRBJ1-1	-	TGTGCCAGTAGTATTACCTGGGAGGCTGAAGCTTTCTTT	CASSITWEAEAFF
TRBV4-1	TRBD1	TRBJ1-5	-	TGCGCCAGCAGCCCGGGCGGACAGGGGGCCAATCAGCCCCAGCATTTT	CASSPGGQGANQPQHF
TRBV27	-	TRBJ1-3	-	TGTGCCAGCTCAGGCTCTGGAAACACCATATATTTT	CASSGSGNTIYF
TRBV10-3	-	TRBJ1-1	-	TGTGCCATCAGTGAGCCGCTCCGGCGGGGGATGGGGACTGAAGCTTTCTTT	CAISEPLRRGMGTEAFF
TRBV10-3	-	TRBJ1-2	-	TGTGCCATCAGTGAGTCGGGGCCCCTTAACGGCTACACCTTC	CAISESGPLNGYTF
TRBV27	TRBD1	TRBJ1-2	-	TGTGCCAGCAGTTCAGAGGGCAGGGGGGACTATGGCTACACCTTC	CASSSEGRGDYGYTF
TRBV7-3	TRBD2	TRBJ2-1	-	TGTGCCAGCAGCACCCCGGGAGGTGAAGAGCAGTTCTTC	CASSTPGGEEQFF
TRBV7-8	-	TRBJ1-3	-	TGTGCCAGCAGCCGAGGTGGGGCGAGCTCTGGAAACACCATATATTTT	CASSRGGASSGNTIYF
TRBV6-5	TRBD1	TRBJ1-6	few	TGTGCCAGCAGTTACGGACAGGGTTATAATTCACCCCTCCACTTT	CASSYGQGYNSPLHF
TRBV3-1/TRBV3-2	-	TRBJ2-1	-	TGTGCCAGCGGCGACAGGTATGATGAGCAGTTCTTC	CASGDRYDEQFF
TRBV5-1	TRBD1	TRBJ1-2	once	TGCGCCAGCAGCTCCCTAACAGGGGGCGCACGTGGCTACACCTTC	CASSSLTGGARGYTF
TRBV5-4	-	TRBJ2-1	once	TGTGCCAGCAGTCTCAACCGGGACTCCGCCTACAATGAGCAGTTCTTC	CASSLNRDSAYNEQFF
TRBV2	-	TRBJ1-1	-	TGTGCCAGCAAATTTACTGGGGAGGGGAACACTGAAGCTTTCTTT	CASKFTGEGNTEAFF